This T cell receptor beta chain was recorded in a study of blood T cell repertoires in COVID-19. The wider study: Sources were T cells, B-cell-depleted T cells, or PBMCs; the material itself was cDNA or gDNA.

In the study's own analysis: Amplified reference gene primers provided the basis for estimating nucleated cell counts. The repertoire was sequenced with immunoSEQ multiplex PCR; TCRdb's copy has only in-frame clones and lacks some. For V, J and clone size, that table is used; D and trimming come from the DNA. The sample contains approximately 200,000 clones, roughly 77% of which appear only once. The CDR3 consists of 17 residues. Germline V lookup: CDR1 MNHNS, CDR2 SASEGT. The V end was cut by 0 bases, the J end by 6 bases, with 18 bases between. The rearrangement links TRBV6-1 to TRBJ2-1; the D gene is possibly TRBD1 (5 bases). The receptor was derived from a woman at least 80 years old with COVID-19, enrolled during active disease. The sequenced sample was peripheral blood. The DNA for the CDR3 is TGTGCCAGCAGTGAAGCTAGGGTACCGACAGTACGCAATGAGCAGTTCTTC. Its translation: CASSEARVPTVRNEQFF.